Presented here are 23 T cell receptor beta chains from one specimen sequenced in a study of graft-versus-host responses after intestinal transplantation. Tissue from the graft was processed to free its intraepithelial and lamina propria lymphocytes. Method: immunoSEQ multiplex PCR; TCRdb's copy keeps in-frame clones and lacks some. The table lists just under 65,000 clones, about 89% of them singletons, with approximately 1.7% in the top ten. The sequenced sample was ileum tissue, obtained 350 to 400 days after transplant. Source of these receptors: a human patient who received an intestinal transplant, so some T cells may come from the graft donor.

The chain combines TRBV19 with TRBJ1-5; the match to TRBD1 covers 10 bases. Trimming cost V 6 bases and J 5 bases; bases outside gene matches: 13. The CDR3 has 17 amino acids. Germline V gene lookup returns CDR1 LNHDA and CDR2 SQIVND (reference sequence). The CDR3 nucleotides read TGTGCCAGTAGCCGTGACAGGGGGCGGGTAAAGGATCAGCCCCAGCATTTT. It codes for CASSRDRGRVKDQPQHF.

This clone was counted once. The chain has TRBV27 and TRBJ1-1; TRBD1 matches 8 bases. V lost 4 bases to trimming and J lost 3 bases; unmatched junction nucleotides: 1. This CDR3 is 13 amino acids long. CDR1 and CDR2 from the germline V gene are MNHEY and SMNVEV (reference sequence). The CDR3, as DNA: TGTGCCAGCAGTTCGACAGGGGACACTGAAGCTTTCTTT. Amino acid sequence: CASSSTGDTEAFF.

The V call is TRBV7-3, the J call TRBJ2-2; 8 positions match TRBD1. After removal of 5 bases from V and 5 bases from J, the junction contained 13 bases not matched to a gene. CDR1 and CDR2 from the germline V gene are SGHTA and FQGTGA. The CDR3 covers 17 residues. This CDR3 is CASSLSPQGAVTGELFF. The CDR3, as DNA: TGTGCCAGCAGCCTCTCCCCTCAGGGGGCGGTTACCGGGGAGCTGTTTTTT.

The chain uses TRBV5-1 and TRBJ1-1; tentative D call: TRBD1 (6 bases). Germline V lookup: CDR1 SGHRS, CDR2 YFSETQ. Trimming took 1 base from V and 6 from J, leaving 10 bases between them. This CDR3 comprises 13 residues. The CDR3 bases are TGCGCCAGCAGCTTGACAGGGTTTGCTGAAGCTTTCTTT. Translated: CASSLTGFAEAFF.

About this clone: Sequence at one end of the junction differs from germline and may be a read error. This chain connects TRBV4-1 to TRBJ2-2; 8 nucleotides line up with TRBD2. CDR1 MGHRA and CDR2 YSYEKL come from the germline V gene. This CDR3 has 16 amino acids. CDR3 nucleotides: TGTGCCAGCAGCCAAGAGACTAGCGCAACATCCGGGGAGCTGTTTTTT. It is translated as CASSQETSATSGELFF.

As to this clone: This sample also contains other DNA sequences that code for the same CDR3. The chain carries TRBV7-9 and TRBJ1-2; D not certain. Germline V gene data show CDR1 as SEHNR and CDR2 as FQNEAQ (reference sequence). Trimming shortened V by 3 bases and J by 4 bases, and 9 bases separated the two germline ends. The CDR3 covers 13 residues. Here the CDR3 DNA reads TGTGCCAGCAGCTTGGCCGGTGGCTATGGCTACACCTTC. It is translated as CASSLAGGYGYTF. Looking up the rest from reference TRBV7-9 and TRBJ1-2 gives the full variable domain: DTGVSQNPRHKITKRGQNVTFRCDPISEHNRLYWYRQTLGQGPEFLTYFQNEAQLEKSRLLSDRFSAERPKGSFSTLEIQRTEQGDSAMYLCASSLAGGYGYTFGSGTRLTVV.

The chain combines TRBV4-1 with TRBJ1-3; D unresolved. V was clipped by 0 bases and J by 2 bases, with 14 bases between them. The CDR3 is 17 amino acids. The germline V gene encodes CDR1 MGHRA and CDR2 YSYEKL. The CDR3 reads CASSQEGSRATGNTIYF. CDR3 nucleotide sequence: TGCGCCAGCAGCCAAGAGGGAAGTAGAGCGACTGGAAACACCATATATTTT.

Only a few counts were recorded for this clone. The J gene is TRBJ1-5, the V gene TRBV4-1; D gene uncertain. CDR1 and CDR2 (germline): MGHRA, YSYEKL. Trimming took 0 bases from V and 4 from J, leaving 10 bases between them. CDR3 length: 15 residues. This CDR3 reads CASSQDEEGNQPQHF. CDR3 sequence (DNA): TGCGCCAGCAGCCAAGATGAAGAGGGTAATCAGCCCCAGCATTTT.

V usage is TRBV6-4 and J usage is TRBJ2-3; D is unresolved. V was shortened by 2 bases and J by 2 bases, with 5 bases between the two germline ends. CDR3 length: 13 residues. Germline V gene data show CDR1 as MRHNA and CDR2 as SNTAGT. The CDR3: CASSDGDTDTQYF. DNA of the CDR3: TGTGCCAGCAGTGACGGGGACACAGATACGCAGTATTTT.

For the CDR3, the DNA is TGTGCCAGTAGTCCCCAGCGGGGGGATCGAGAGACCCAGTACTTC. Protein product: CASSPQRGDRETQYF. The chain has TRBV19 and TRBJ2-5; 9 positions agree with TRBD2. CDR1 is LNHDA and CDR2 is SQIVND in the germline V gene (reference sequence). The CDR3 loop spans 15 amino acids. V lost 5 bases to trimming and J lost 4 bases; unmatched junction nucleotides: 8.

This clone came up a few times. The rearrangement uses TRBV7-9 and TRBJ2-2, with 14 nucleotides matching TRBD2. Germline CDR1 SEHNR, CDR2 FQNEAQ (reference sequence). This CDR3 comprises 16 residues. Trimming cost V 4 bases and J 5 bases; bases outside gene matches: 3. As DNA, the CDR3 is TGTGCCAGCAGCTCCGGACTAGCGGGAGGTACCGGGGAGCTGTTTTTT. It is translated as CASSSGLAGGTGELFF.

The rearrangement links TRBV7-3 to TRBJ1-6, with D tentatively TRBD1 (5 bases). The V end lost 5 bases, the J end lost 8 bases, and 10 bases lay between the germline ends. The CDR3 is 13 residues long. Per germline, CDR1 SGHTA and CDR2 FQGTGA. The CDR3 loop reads CASSQTADSPLHF. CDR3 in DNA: TGTGCCAGCAGCCAGACAGCCGATTCACCCCTCCACTTT.

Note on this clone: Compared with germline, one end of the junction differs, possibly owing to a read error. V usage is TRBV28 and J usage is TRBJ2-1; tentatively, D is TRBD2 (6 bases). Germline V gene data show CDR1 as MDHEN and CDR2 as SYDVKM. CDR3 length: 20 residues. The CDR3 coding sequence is TGTGCCAGCAGCTTGAACGGACACCAGAGGAGGGGTCGCGTCCGGGCAAAGAGGCTCTTC. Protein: CASSLNGHQRRGRVRAKRLF.

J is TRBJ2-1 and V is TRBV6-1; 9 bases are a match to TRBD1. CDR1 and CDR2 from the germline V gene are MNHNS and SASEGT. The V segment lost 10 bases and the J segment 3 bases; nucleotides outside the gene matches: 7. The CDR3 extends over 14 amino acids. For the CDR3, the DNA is TGTGCCACCTCTCCGGGACAGGGCTACAATGAGCAGTTCTTC. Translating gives CATSPGQGYNEQFF.

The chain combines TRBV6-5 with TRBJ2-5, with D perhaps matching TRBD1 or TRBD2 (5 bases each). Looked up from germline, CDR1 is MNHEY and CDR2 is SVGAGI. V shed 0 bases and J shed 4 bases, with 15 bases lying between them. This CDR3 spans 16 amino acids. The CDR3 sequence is CASSYSGDPDGETQYF. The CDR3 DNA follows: TGTGCCAGCAGTTACTCGGGGGACCCGGATGGAGAGACCCAGTACTTC.

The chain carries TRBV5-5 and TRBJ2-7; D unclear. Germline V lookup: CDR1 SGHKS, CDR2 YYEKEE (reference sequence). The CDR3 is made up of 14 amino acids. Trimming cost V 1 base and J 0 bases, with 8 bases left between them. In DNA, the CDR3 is TGTGCCAGCAGCTTGTTGGTGGACTCCTACGAGCAGTACTTC. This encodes CASSLLVDSYEQYF. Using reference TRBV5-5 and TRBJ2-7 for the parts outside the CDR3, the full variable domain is DAGVTQSPTHLIKTRGQQVTLRCSPISGHKSVSWYQQVLGQGPQFIFQYYEKEERGRGNFPDRFSARQFPNYSSELNVNALLLGDSALYLCASSLLVDSYEQYFGPGTRLTVT.

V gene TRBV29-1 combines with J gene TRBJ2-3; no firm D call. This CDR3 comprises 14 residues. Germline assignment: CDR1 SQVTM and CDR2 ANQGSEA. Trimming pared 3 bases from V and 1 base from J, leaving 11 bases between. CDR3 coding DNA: TGCAGCGTTGACGGCTCGCCCGGCACAGATACGCAGTATTTT. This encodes CSVDGSPGTDTQYF.

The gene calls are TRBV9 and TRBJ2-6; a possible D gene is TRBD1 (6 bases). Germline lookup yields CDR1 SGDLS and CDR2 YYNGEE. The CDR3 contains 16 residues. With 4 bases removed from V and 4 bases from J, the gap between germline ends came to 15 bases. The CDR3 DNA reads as TGTGCCAGCAGCATCCTGTTGGGGGCCGGGGCCAACGTCCTGACTTTC. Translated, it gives CASSILLGAGANVLTF.

The CDR3 is CASSFRPAGASTDTQYF. In DNA form, the CDR3 reads TGTGCCAGCAGCTTCCGGCCAGCGGGGGCTAGCACAGATACGCAGTATTTT. This sequence joins TRBV7-3 and TRBJ2-3; 8 nucleotides agree with TRBD2. V trimming: 3 bases; J trimming: 0 bases; junction bases outside the gene matches: 8. The CDR3 extends over 17 amino acids. CDR1 is SGHTA, CDR2 FQGTGA, per germline.

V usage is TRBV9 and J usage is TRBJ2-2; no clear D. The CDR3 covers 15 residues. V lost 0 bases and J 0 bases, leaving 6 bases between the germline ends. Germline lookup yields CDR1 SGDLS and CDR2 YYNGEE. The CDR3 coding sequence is TGTGCCAGCAGCGTAGCCACTTCGAACACCGGGGAGCTGTTTTTT. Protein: CASSVATSNTGELFF.

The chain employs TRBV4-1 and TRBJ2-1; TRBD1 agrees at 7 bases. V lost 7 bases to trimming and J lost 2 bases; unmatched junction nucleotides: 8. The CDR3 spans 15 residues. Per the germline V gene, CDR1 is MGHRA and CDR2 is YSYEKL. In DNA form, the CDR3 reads TGCGCCAGCACCCCTCGACAGGGACCCTACAATGAGCAGTTCTTC. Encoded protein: CASTPRQGPYNEQFF.

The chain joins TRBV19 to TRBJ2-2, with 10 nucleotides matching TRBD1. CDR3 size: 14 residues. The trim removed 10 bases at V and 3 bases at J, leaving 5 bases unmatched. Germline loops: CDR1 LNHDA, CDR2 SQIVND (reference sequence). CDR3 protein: CATTGQGYTGELFF. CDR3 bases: TGTGCCACTACGGGACAGGGGTACACCGGGGAGCTGTTTTTT.

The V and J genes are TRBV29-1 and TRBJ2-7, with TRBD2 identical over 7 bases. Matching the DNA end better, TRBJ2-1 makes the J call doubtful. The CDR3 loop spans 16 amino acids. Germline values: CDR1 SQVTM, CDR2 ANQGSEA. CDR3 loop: CSVEGGSDTGYNEQFF. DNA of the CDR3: TGCAGCGTCGAGGGAGGGAGTGACACGGGGTACAATGAGCAGTTCTTC.